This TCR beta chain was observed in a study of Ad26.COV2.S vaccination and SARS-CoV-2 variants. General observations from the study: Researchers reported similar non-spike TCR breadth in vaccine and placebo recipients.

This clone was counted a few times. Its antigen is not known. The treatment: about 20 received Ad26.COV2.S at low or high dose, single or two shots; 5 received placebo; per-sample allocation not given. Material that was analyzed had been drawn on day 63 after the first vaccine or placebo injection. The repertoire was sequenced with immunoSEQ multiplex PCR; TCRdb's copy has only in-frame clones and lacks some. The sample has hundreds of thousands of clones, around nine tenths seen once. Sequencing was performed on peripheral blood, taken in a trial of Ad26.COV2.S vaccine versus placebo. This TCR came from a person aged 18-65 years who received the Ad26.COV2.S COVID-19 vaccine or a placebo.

As DNA, the CDR3 is TGTGCCAGCAGCGTAGATGTCACGAACACTGAAGCTTTCTTT. Translation: CASSVDVTNTEAFF. This sequence joins TRBV9 and TRBJ1-1; D is unclear. Trimming removed 0 bases from V and 1 base from J, with 7 bases in between. Germline V gene data show CDR1 as SGDLS and CDR2 as YYNGEE. This CDR3 has 14 residues.